These 24 T cell receptor beta chains were sequenced from one sample in a study of blood T cell repertoires in COVID-19. Sequencing was performed with immunoSEQ multiplex PCR; in TCRdb, only in-frame clones are kept and a portion is missing. The sample yields 250,000 or so clones, roughly nine tenths seen once. The sequenced sample was PBMCs or T cells enriched from blood (not recorded which). All receptors come from a human donor in a cohort exposed to, infected with or recovered from COVID-19 (not recorded which). The donor label of this sample is uncertain.

V is TRBV6-2 or TRBV6-3 and J is TRBJ2-7; weak D call: TRBD2 (6 bases). In germline, CDR1 is MNHEY, CDR2 SVGEGT. The V and J ends lost 6 bases and 4 bases respectively, with 22 bases between them. This CDR3 has 16 residues. The CDR3 DNA reads TGTGCCAGCAGCCACGAGGAGGGACTGCAGCTTTACGAGCAGTACTTC. Amino acids: CASSHEEGLQLYEQYF.

The gene calls are TRBV27 and TRBJ1-2; the D gene is possibly TRBD1 (6 bases). The V end lost 3 bases, the J end lost 0 bases, and 14 bases lay between the germline ends. The V gene's germline CDR1 is MNHEY and CDR2 SMNVEV (reference sequence). The CDR3 covers 16 residues. The CDR3 bases are TGTGCCAGCAGTTTCTCGGCAGGGGAAGCTAACTATGGCTACACCTTC. Its protein product is CASSFSAGEANYGYTF.

The chain has TRBV29-1 and TRBJ1-1; D remains unclear. The V gene's germline CDR1 is SQVTM and CDR2 ANQGSEA. The CDR3 runs 11 residues. Trimming cost V 6 bases and J 1 base, with 6 bases left between them. This chain's CDR3 is CSVDKNTEAFF. The CDR3 bases are TGCAGCGTCGACAAGAACACTGAAGCTTTCTTT.

CDR3 nucleotides: TGTGCCAGCAGCTTGTGGGCGGGGGGTTCCTACGAGCAGTACTTC. This translates into CASSLWAGGSYEQYF. V is TRBV5-6 and J is TRBJ2-7; TRBD2 aligns across 8 bases. V trimming: 1 base; J trimming: 1 base; junction bases outside the gene matches: 4. The germline V gene has CDR1 SGHDT and CDR2 YYEEEE. There are 15 residues in the CDR3.

The V and J genes are TRBV9 and TRBJ1-4; 7 bases are a match to TRBD1. Unmatched junction bases numbered 5, after V lost 3 bases and J lost 3 bases. The length of the CDR3 is 15 residues. The germline CDR1 and CDR2 sequences are SGDLS and YYNGEE. In DNA form, the CDR3 reads TGTGCCAGCAGCGCAGGGGGGAGGCCTAATGAAAAACTGTTTTTT. Its protein is CASSAGGRPNEKLFF.

CDR3 protein: CASMSQGGTGNTIYF. The CDR3 DNA is TGTGCCAGCATGTCGCAGGGAGGGACGGGAAACACCATATATTTT. The gene calls are TRBV5-4 and TRBJ1-3, with D possibly matching TRBD1 (5 bases). The CDR3 sequence is 15 residues long. V dropped 6 bases and J dropped 4 bases, with 17 bases sitting between them. Per germline, CDR1 SGHNT and CDR2 YYREEE (reference sequence). The whole variable domain, filled in from reference TRBV5-4 and TRBJ1-3, reads ETGVTQSPTHLIKTRGQQVTLRCSSQSGHNTVSWYQQALGQGPQFIFQYYREEENGRGNFPPRFSGLQFPNYSSELNVNALELDDSALYLCASMSQGGTGNTIYFGEGSWLTVV.

The CDR3 bases are TGTGCTAGTGGACCGGGACTAGCGGACTCCTACGAGCAGTACTTC. It codes for CASGPGLADSYEQYF. The rearrangement joins TRBV12-5 to TRBJ2-7; 11 bases are shared with TRBD2. Trimming took 6 bases from V and 0 from J; bases not matched to a gene: 4. CDR3 length: 15 amino acids. Germline V gene lookup returns CDR1 LGHNT and CDR2 FRNRAP.

V is TRBV11-3 and J is TRBJ1-2; D not certain. The germline V gene encodes CDR1 SGHNT and CDR2 YENEEA. V was pared by 0 bases and J by 13 bases, with 12 bases between. The CDR3 sequence is 12 residues long. The CDR3 reads CASSLDTGVATF. For the CDR3, the DNA is TGTGCCAGCAGCTTAGATACCGGGGTGGCCACCTTC.

V is TRBV19 and J is TRBJ1-1, with a tentative D call TRBD1 (5 bases). V was shortened by 3 bases and J by 0 bases, with 8 bases between the two germline ends. The CDR3 covers 14 residues. CDR1 is LNHDA and CDR2 is SQIVND in the germline V gene (reference sequence). The CDR3 protein is CASSIWGVNTEAFF. The CDR3 region has the DNA TGTGCCAGTAGTATCTGGGGGGTGAACACTGAAGCTTTCTTT.

The J gene is TRBJ1-2, the V gene TRBV12-3 or TRBV12-4; maybe TRBD1 (6 bases). V was clipped by 7 bases and J by 8 bases, with 14 bases between them. The CDR3 is 12 residues long. The CDR3 region is CASTQTGSGYTF. The CDR3 nucleotides read TGTGCCAGCACCCAGACAGGATCGGGCTACACCTTC.

The rearrangement links TRBV21-1 to TRBJ2-3; the table's D call, TRBD2, has no DNA check behind it. TRBV21-1 is an annotated pseudogene. The CDR3 has 16 amino acids. The CDR3 coding sequence is TGTGCCAGCAGCAAAAACAAGCGGGGGGGCACAGATACGCAGTATTTT. It specifies CASSKNKRGGTDTQYF.

The chain uses TRBV10-3 and TRBJ1-1; D remains ambiguous. Germline CDR1 reads ENHRY; CDR2 reads SYGVKD. The CDR3 sequence is 15 residues long. The germline V and J ends were trimmed by 6 bases and 1 base, with 15 bases remaining between them. Here the CDR3 DNA reads TGTGCCATCAGGACGGGTACCAGCTCGAACACTGAAGCTTTCTTT. It encodes CAIRTGTSSNTEAFF.

V is TRBV24-1 and J is TRBJ2-3; TRBD1 aligns across 9 bases. With V trimmed by 3 bases and J by 3 bases, 6 bases remained unmatched. CDR3 length equals 16 residues. Germline CDR1 KGHDR, CDR2 SFDVKD. The CDR3 protein is CATSDPQGAATDTQYF. The CDR3 DNA reads as TGTGCCACCAGTGATCCACAGGGGGCGGCAACAGATACGCAGTATTTT.

The chain recombines TRBV19 with TRBJ1-1; D uncertain. The V end lost 8 bases, the J end lost 5 bases, and 15 bases lay between the germline ends. The CDR3 has 13 residues. Germline CDR1 reads LNHDA; CDR2 reads SQIVND (reference sequence). The chain's CDR3 is CASSRGWSTEAFF. The CDR3 DNA sequence: TGTGCCAGTTCCCGCGGGTGGTCTACTGAAGCTTTCTTT.

This clone was seen a handful of times. The V call is TRBV12-5, the J call TRBJ2-1; 10 bases fit TRBD2. V shed 6 bases, J shed 6 bases, and the junction held 5 bases outside the gene matches. The CDR3 has 14 amino acids. Germline-derived CDR1 and CDR2 are LGHNT and FRNRAP. The CDR3 nucleotides read TGTGCTAGTGGGCCAGCGGGGGGGCTCAATGAGCAGTTCTTC. This sequence encodes CASGPAGGLNEQFF.

This sequence joins TRBV2 and TRBJ1-6; no reliable D call. V dropped 6 bases and J dropped 0 bases, with 6 bases sitting between them. The germline V gene has CDR1 SNHLY and CDR2 FYNNEI. CDR3 length: 14 residues. The CDR3 loop reads CASRESSYNSPLHF. Here the CDR3 DNA reads TGTGCCAGCAGGGAGAGCTCCTATAATTCACCCCTCCACTTT.

V gene TRBV19 combines with J gene TRBJ1-1, with D possibly being TRBD1 (6 bases). The CDR3 is 14 amino acids. The germline gives CDR1 LNHDA, CDR2 SQIVND (reference sequence). The V and J ends lost 7 bases and 1 base respectively, with 13 bases between them. CDR3 DNA: TGTGCCAGTAATTCAGGGGCGAGGAACACTGAAGCTTTCTTT. Translating it yields CASNSGARNTEAFF.

Details on this clone: A read error may account for a junction end that differs from germline. The rearrangement joins TRBV6-5 to TRBJ1-1; 10 bases line up with TRBD1. CDR1 is MNHEY and CDR2 is SVGAGI in the germline V gene. CDR3 length: 14 residues. CDR3 in DNA: TGTGCCAGCAGTTACGGTGACAGGGGGCCTGAGGCTTTCTTT. This sequence encodes CASSYGDRGPEAFF.

V is TRBV6-5 and J is TRBJ1-5; D is uncertain. Germline V gives CDR1 MNHEY, CDR2 SVGAGI. V lost 6 bases and J 4 bases, leaving 13 bases between the germline ends. CDR3 length: 14 amino acids. The CDR3 nucleotides are TGTGCCAGCAGCCGTACTTCCTTGAATCAGCCCCAGCATTTT. Translated, it gives CASSRTSLNQPQHF.

The chain uses TRBV9 and TRBJ2-7; D might be TRBD1 (6 bases). The germline V gene encodes CDR1 SGDLS and CDR2 YYNGEE. The ends were cut back, 0 bases at V and 7 bases at J, with 8 bases in the middle. The CDR3 has 12 amino acids. DNA for the CDR3: TGTGCCAGCAGCGTAGATCAGGGGGAGCAGTACTTC. It translates to CASSVDQGEQYF.

As DNA, the CDR3 is TGTGCCAGCAGTTTATTCCCCACCCCCCTGGGAGCGAATAATTCACCCCTCCACTTT. It is translated as CASSLFPTPLGANNSPLHF. The rearrangement uses TRBV28 and TRBJ1-6; unclear D gene. Between the trimmed V and J ends, which lost 1 base and 5 bases, there was a span of 21 bases. Germline CDR1 and CDR2: MDHEN and SYDVKM. This CDR3 is built from 19 residues.

This rearrangement joins TRBV30 to TRBJ1-1; D is possibly TRBD1 (5 bases). Germline lookup yields CDR1 GTSNPN and CDR2 SVGIG (reference sequence). This CDR3 comprises 13 residues. With 0 bases removed from V and 3 bases from J, the gap between germline ends came to 8 bases. CDR3 bases: TGTGCCTGGAGTGTTTGGGGGGACACTGAAGCTTTCTTT. This encodes CAWSVWGDTEAFF.

The chain joins TRBV11-3 to TRBJ1-1; 7 nucleotides line up with TRBD1. V gave up 5 bases and J gave up 6 bases; unmatched junction bases: 6. Looked up from germline, CDR1 is SGHNT and CDR2 is YENEEA. The CDR3 loop spans 13 amino acids. CDR3 residues: CASSLRTGAEAFF. CDR3 coding DNA: TGTGCCAGCAGCCTGAGGACAGGAGCTGAAGCTTTCTTT.

This sequence joins TRBV19 and TRBJ1-5, with D possibly being TRBD1 (5 bases). Germline V lookup: CDR1 LNHDA, CDR2 SQIVND (reference sequence). The CDR3 contains 15 residues. The V end lost 3 bases, the J end lost 3 bases, and 12 bases lay between the germline ends. In nucleotides, the CDR3 is TGTGCCAGTAGTATTGATGGCAGGGACAATCAGCCCCAGCATTTT. Translating gives CASSIDGRDNQPQHF.